This is a list of T cell receptor beta chains from one sample in a study of T cell changes during pregnancy in multiple sclerosis. Measured with immunoSEQ multiplex PCR; TCRdb has only the in-frame clones, and not every one. The sample has 80,000 to 95,000 clones, around 96% seen once. The sample in question was peripheral blood, obtained in the second trimester of pregnancy. These receptors were obtained from a female donor with multiple sclerosis, enrolled in a pregnancy study. The CDR3 runs from the conserved cysteine through the conserved F or W. D genes are given only for firm matches. Only part of the rows carry a size: once, few, many, or a class if the clone is expanded.

-	TRBV5-6	TRBD2	TRBJ2-5	TGTGCCAGCAGCTTGGCGTTGGGTAGCGGGATTTTACAAGAGACCCAGTACTTC	CASSLALGSGILQETQYF
-	TRBV27	-	TRBJ2-1	TGTGCCAGCAGTTTAAGTTCTAACTCCTACAATGAGCAGTTCTTC	CASSLSSNSYNEQFF
-	TRBV5-8	TRBD1	TRBJ2-7	TGTGCCAGCAGCGCGCAACAGGGGGCCTTCGAGCAGTACTTC	CASSAQQGAFEQYF
-	TRBV5-4	TRBD1	TRBJ1-1	TGTGCCAGCAGCTTGATCGGGACAGCGAACACTGAAGCTTTCTTT	CASSLIGTANTEAFF
few	TRBV6-1	-	TRBJ2-1	TGTGCCAGCAGTGAAAATTGGGTGGACAGAAATGAGCAGTTCTTC	CASSENWVDRNEQFF
-	TRBV28	TRBD1	TRBJ1-1	TGTGCCAGCGGGACAGAGAACACTGAAGCTTTCTTT	CASGTENTEAFF
-	TRBV28	TRBD2	TRBJ2-7	TGTGCCAGCAGTTTAATGAGCGGGAGCCACGAGCAGTACTTC	CASSLMSGSHEQYF
-	TRBV9	TRBD1	TRBJ2-4	TGTGCCAGCAGCCCCACGGGACAGTCAAACATTCAGTACTTC	CASSPTGQSNIQYF
-	TRBV28	-	TRBJ1-2	TGTGCCAGCAGTTCCGCCTCAAATACAGACTATGGCTACACCTTC	CASSSASNTDYGYTF
-	TRBV28	TRBD1	TRBJ1-2	TGTGCCAGCAGCCTGGACAGGGGACGAAGTGGCTACACCTTC	CASSLDRGRSGYTF
-	TRBV4-2	TRBD2	TRBJ2-4	TGTGCCAGCAGCCAAGGGCGCGTGACTAGCGGGATGGGGGGGTTTTACAAAAACATTCAGTACTTC	CASSQGRVTSGMGGFYKNIQYF